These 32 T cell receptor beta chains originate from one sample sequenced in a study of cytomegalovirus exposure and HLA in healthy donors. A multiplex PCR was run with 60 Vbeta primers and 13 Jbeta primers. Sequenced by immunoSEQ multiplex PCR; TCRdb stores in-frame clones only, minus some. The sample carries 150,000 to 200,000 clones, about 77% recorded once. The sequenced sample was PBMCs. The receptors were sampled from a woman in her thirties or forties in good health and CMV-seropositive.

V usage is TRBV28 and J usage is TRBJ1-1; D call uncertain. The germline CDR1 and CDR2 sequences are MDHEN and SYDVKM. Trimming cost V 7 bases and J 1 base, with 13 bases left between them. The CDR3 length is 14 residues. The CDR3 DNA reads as TGTGCCAGCATGGTGGATGGGAGGAACACTGAAGCTTTCTTT. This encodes CASMVDGRNTEAFF.

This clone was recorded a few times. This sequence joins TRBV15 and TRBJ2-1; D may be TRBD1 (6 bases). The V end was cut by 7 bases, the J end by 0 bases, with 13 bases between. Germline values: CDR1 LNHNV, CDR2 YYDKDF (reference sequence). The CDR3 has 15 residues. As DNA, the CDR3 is TGTGCCACCAAAAAGGGGGAGAGCTCCTACAATGAGCAGTTCTTC. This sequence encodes CATKKGESSYNEQFF.

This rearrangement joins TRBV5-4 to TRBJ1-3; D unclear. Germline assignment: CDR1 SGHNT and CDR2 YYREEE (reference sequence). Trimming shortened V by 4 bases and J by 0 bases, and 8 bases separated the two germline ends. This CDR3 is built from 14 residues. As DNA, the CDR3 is TGTGCCAGCAGCCCGGAGAGCTCTGGAAACACCATATATTTT. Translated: CASSPESSGNTIYF.

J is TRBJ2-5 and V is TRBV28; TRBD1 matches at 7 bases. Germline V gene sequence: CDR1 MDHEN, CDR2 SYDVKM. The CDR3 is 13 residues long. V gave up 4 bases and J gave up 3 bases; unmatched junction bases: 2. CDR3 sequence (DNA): TGTGCCAGCAGTTCCGGACAGGAAGAGACCCAGTACTTC. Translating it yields CASSSGQEETQYF.

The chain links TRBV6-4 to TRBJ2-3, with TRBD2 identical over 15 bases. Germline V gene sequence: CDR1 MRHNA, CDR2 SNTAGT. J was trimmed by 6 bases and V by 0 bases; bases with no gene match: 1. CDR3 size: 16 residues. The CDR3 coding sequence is TGTGCCAGCAGTGACTCCGGACTAGCGGGGGGGGATACGCAGTATTTT. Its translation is CASSDSGLAGGDTQYF.

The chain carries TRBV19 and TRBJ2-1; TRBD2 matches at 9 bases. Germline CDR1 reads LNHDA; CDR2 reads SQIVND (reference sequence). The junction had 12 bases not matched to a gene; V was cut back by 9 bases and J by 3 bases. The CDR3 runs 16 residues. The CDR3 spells CASRGRREGNYNEQFF. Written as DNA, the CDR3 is TGTGCCAGCAGGGGGAGGCGGGAGGGCAACTACAATGAGCAGTTCTTC.

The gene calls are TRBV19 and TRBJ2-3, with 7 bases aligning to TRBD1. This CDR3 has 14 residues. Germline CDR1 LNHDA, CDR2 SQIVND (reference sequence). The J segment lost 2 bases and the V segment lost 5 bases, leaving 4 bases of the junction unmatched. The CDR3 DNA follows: TGTGCCAGTAGTTATGACAGGGTCACAGATACGCAGTATTTT. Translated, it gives CASSYDRVTDTQYF.

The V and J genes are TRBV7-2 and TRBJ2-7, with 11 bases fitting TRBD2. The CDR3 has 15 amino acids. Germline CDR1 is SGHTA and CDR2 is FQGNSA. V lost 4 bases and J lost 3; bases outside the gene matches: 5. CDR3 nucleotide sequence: TGTGCCAGCAGCTACTCCGGGACTAGCGGCTACGAGCAGTACTTC. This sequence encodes CASSYSGTSGYEQYF.

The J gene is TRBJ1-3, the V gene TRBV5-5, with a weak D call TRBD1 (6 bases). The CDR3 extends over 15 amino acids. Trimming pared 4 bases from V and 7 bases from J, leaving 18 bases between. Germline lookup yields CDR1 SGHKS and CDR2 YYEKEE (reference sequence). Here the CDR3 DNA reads TGTGCCAGCAGCCTCACCCTCGGGACACCGAACACCATATATTTT. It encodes CASSLTLGTPNTIYF.

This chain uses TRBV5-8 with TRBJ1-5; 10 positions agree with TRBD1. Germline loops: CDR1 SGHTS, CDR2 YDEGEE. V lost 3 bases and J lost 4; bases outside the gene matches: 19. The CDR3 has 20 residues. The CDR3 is CASSSPRQGAMCCFNQPQHF. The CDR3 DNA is TGTGCCAGCAGCTCACCCAGACAGGGGGCGATGTGTTGTTTTAATCAGCCCCAGCATTTT.

This chain's CDR3 is CASSSRLASNTGELFF. The CDR3 DNA is TGTGCCAGCAGCTCCCGACTAGCCTCGAACACCGGGGAGCTGTTTTTT. The chain has TRBV9 and TRBJ2-2; the match to TRBD2 covers 7 bases. CDR1 and CDR2 from the germline V gene are SGDLS and YYNGEE. After removal of 4 bases from V and 0 bases from J, the junction contained 6 bases not matched to a gene. CDR3 length: 16 amino acids.

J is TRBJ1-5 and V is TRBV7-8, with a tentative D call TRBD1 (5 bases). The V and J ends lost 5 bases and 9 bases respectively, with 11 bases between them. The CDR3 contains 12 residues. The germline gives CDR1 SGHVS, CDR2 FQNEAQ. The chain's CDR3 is CASSAGRGPQHF. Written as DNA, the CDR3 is TGTGCCAGCAGCGCAGGGAGGGGGCCCCAGCATTTT. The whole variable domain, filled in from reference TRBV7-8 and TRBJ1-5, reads GAGVSQSPRYKVAKRGQDVALRCDPISGHVSLFWYQQALGQGPEFLTYFQNEAQLDKSGLPSDRFFAERPEGSVSTLKIQRTQQEDSAVYLCASSAGRGPQHFGDGTRLSIL.

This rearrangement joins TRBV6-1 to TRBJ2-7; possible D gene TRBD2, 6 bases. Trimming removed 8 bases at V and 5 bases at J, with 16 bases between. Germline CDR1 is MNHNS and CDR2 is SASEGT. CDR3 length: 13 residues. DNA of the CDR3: TGTGCCAGCCTGACGGAGGGGTCGCACGAGCAGTACTTC. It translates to CASLTEGSHEQYF.

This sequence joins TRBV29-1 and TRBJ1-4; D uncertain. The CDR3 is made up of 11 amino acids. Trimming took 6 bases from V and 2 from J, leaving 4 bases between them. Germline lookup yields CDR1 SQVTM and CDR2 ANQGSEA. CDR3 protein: CSVGTNEKLFF. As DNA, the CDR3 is TGCAGCGTCGGGACTAATGAAAAACTGTTTTTT.

The DNA of the CDR3 is TGTGCCAGCCGAACCGACAGGAGCTCCTATAATTCACCCCTCCACTTT. This encodes CASRTDRSSYNSPLHF. The chain couples TRBV6-6 to TRBJ1-6, with D perhaps TRBD1 (6 bases). V was cut by 8 bases and J by 0 bases, with 14 bases left in between. CDR3 length equals 16 residues. CDR1 and CDR2 (germline): MNHNY, SVGAGI (reference sequence).

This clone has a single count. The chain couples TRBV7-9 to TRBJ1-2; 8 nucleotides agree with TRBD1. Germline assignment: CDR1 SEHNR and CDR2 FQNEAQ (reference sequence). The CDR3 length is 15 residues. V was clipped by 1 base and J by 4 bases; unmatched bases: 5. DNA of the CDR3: TGTGCCAGCAGCTTAGGGGACAGGAGCCTCTATGGCTACACCTTC. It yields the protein CASSLGDRSLYGYTF.

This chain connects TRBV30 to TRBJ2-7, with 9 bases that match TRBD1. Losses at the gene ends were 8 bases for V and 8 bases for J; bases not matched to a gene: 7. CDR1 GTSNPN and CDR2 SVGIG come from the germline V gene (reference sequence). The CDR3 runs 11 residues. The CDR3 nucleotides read TGTGCCAGAGAAACAGGGGGCCAGCAGTACTTC. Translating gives CARETGGQQYF.

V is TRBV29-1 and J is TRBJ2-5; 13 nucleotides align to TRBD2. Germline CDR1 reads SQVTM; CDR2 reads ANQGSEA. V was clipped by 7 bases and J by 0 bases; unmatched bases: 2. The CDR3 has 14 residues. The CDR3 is CSGGLAGYQETQYF. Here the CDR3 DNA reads TGCAGCGGGGGACTAGCGGGGTACCAAGAGACCCAGTACTTC.

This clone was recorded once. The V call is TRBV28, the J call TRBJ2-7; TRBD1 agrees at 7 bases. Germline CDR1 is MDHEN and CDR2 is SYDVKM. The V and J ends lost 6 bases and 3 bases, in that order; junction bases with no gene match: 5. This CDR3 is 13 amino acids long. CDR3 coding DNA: TGTGCCAGCAGGCGGACAGGTGGCTACGAGCAGTACTTC. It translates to CASRRTGGYEQYF.

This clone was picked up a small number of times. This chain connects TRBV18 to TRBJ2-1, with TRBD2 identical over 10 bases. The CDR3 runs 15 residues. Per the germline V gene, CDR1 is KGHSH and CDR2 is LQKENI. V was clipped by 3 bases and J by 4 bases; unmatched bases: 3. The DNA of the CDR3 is TGTGCCAGCTCACCTGGGACTAGCGCTTACAATGAGCAGTTCTTC. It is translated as CASSPGTSAYNEQFF.

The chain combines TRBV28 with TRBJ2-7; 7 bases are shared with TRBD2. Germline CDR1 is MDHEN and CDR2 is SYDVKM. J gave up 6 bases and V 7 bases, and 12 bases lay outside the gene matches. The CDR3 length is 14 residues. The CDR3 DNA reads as TGTGCCAGCATCGGGACTACCCGAGACGCCGAGCAGTACTTC. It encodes CASIGTTRDAEQYF.

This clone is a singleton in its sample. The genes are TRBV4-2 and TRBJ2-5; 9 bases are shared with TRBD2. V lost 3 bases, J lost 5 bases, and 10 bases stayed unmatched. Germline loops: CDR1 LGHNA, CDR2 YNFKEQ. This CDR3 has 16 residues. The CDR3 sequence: CASSQKRASGIETQYF. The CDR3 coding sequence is TGTGCCAGCAGCCAGAAACGGGCTAGCGGGATTGAGACCCAGTACTTC.

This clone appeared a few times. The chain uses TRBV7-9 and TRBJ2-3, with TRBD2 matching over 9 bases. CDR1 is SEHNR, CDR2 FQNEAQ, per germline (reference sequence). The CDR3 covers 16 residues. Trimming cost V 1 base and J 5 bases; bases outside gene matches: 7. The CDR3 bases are TGTGCCAGCAGCTTAGTCCTAGCGGGGCAGGGAGATACGCAGTATTTT. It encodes CASSLVLAGQGDTQYF.

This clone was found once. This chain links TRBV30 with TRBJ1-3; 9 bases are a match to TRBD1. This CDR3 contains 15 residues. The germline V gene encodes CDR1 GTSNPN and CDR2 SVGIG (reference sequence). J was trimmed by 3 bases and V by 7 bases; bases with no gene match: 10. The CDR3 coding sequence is TGTGCCTTCACTAAGACAGGGGGACATGGAAACACCATATATTTT. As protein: CAFTKTGGHGNTIYF.

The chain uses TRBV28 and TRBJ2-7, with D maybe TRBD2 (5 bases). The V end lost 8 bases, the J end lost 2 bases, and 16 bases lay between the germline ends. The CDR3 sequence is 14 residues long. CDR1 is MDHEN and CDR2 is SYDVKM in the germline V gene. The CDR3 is CASHLATQAYEQYF. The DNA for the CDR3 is TGTGCCAGCCACCTAGCCACCCAGGCCTACGAGCAGTACTTC.

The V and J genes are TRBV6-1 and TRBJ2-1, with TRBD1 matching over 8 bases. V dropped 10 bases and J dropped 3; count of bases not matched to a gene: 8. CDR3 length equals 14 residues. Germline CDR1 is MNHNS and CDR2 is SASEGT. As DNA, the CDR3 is TGTGCCACCTTACGACAGGGGAGCTACAATGAGCAGTTCTTC. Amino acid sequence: CATLRQGSYNEQFF.

Written as DNA, the CDR3 is TGTGCCAGCAGTTACTCGACTAGCGGGACCTACGAGCAGTACTTC. Translated, it gives CASSYSTSGTYEQYF. The V and J genes are TRBV6-5 and TRBJ2-7; TRBD2 aligns across 11 bases. The germline V gene encodes CDR1 MNHEY and CDR2 SVGAGI. J gave up 2 bases and V 0 bases, and 0 bases lay outside the gene matches. The CDR3 is made up of 15 amino acids.

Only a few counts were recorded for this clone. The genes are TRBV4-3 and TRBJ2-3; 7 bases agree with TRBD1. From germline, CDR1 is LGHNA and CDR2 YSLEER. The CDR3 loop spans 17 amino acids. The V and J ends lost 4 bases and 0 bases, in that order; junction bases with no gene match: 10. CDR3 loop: CASSPYRGISSTDTQYF. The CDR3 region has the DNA TGCGCCAGCAGCCCGTACAGGGGTATTTCGAGCACAGATACGCAGTATTTT.

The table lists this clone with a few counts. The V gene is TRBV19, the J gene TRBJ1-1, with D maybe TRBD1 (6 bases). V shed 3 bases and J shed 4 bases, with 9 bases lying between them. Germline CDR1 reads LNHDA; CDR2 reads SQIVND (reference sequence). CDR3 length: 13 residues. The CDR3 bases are TGTGCCAGTAGTATGTTAGGGGGCACTGAAGCTTTCTTT. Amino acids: CASSMLGGTEAFF.

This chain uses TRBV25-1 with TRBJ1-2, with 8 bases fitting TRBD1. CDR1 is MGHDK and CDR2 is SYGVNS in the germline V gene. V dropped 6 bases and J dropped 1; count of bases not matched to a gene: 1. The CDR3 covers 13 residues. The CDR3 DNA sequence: TGTGCCAGCAGCGGACAGGGTAACTATGGCTACACCTTC. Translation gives CASSGQGNYGYTF.

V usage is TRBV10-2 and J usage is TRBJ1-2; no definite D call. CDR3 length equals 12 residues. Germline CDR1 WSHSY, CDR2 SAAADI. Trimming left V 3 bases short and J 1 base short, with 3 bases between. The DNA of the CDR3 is TGCGCCAGCAGTGACAATAACTATGGCTACACCTTC. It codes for CASSDNNYGYTF.

The CDR3 nucleotides read TGTGCCAGCAGCTTCGAGTGGGGCGGCGGGGTTGGCTACACCTTC. This encodes CASSFEWGGGVGYTF. The chain is built from TRBV5-5 and TRBJ1-2, with a possible D match to TRBD1 (5 bases). This CDR3 has 15 amino acids. V was cut by 2 bases and J by 7 bases, with 18 bases left in between. Germline V lookup: CDR1 SGHKS, CDR2 YYEKEE (reference sequence).